There are a few counts of the clone carrying this T cell receptor beta chain. The use of genomic DNA as template underpinned the TCR beta VDJ and CDR3 profiling. TCRdb analysed the reads with MiXCR anew, one entry per CDR3 protein. The sample consists of roughly 200,000 distinct CDR3 sequences, over 55% of them appearing once. Germline CDR1 is MNHNS and CDR2 is SASEGT. The V and J ends lost 1 base and 2 bases respectively, with 6 bases between them. The CDR3 consists of 13 residues. The data were taken from a study of CD8+CD57+ T cells in acquired aplastic anemia. Sequencing input: sorted CD4+, CD8+, or CD8+CD57+ T cells (not recorded which) from PBMCs. The TCR was taken from a human donor in good health. The chain links TRBV6-1 to TRBJ2-7; D is undetermined. The CDR3 DNA reads as TGTGCCAGCAGTGAAGGGCTAGCCTACGAGCAGTACTTC. Its protein is CASSEGLAYEQYF.